Listed here is a single T cell receptor beta chain. Trimming took 4 bases from V and 3 from J, leaving 3 bases between them. The CDR3 is 11 amino acids. CDR1 and CDR2 from the germline V gene are KGHDR and SFDVKD. The repertoire was sequenced with immunoSEQ multiplex PCR; TCRdb's copy has only in-frame clones and lacks some. The data contain tens of thousands of clones, 65% to 85% of them singletons. These data originate in a study of blood T cell repertoires in COVID-19. Across the whole study: PBMCs, B-cell-depleted T cells, or T cells provided the cDNA or gDNA that made up the material.

Sequencing used peripheral blood. This receptor was obtained from a human donor in a cohort sampled during active COVID-19. The V call is TRBV24-1, the J call TRBJ2-7; D remains ambiguous. As DNA, the CDR3 is TGTGCCACCAGTGACCACTACGAGCAGTACTTC. Translating it yields CATSDHYEQYF.